This TCR beta chain derives from a study of T cells in Graves' hyperthyroidism and ophthalmopathy. In this sample, this clonotype turned up many times. It was RNA transcripts that yielded the amplified TCR beta CDR3 regions. The study used the HTBI primer set for a first-round RT-PCR of the TCR CDR3. MiXCR, applied by TCRdb to the multiplex PCR reads, yields one record per CDR3 protein. Among about 250,000 distinct CDR3 sequences listed, approximately 20% were seen once. Germline-derived CDR1 and CDR2 are SGHRS and YFSETQ. Trimming took 5 bases from V and 1 from J, leaving 10 bases between them. This CDR3 spans 14 amino acids.

The TCR sequence derives from a man younger than 40 with Graves' ophthalmopathy. The chain uses TRBV5-1 and TRBJ1-3; D possibly corresponds to TRBD1 (6 bases). Sequences were obtained from blood. Here the CDR3 DNA reads TGCGCCAGCAGTGGGACAACATCTGGAAACACCATATATTTT. Protein sequence: CASSGTTSGNTIYF.